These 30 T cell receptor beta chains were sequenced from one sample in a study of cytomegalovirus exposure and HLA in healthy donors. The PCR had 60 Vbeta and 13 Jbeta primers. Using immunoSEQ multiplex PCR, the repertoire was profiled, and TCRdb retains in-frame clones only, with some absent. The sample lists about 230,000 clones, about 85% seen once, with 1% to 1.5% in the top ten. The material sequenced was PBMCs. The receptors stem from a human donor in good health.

Here the CDR3 DNA reads TGCGCCAGCAGTCACCAAGTAGTAGCACGACCAGATCAGCAGTACTTC. This encodes CASSHQVVARPDQQYF. The chain uses TRBV23-1 and TRBJ2-7; no reliable D call. TRBV23-1 has ORF status, its function being uncertain. The germline V and J ends were trimmed by 3 bases and 8 bases, with 23 bases remaining between them. The CDR3 covers 16 residues.

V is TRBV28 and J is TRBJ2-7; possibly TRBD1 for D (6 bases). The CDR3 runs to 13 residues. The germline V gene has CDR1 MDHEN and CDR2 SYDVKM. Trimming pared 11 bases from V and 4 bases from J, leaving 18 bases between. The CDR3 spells CAGGEAPGYEQYF. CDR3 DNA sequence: TGTGCCGGGGGCGAAGCCCCCGGATACGAGCAGTACTTC.

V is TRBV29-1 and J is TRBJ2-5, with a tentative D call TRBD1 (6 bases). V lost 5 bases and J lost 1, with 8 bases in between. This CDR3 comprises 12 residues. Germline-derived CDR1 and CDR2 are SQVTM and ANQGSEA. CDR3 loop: CSVRTAQETQYF. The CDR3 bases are TGCAGCGTTAGGACAGCCCAAGAGACCCAGTACTTC.

Here the CDR3 DNA reads TGCGCCAGCAGCTGGGGACTAGCGGGAGTAATCGGCGAGCAGTACTTC. Protein: CASSWGLAGVIGEQYF. The chain employs TRBV4-1 and TRBJ2-7; TRBD2 matches at 14 bases. CDR3 size: 16 residues. CDR1 and CDR2 (germline): MGHRA, YSYEKL. The trim removed 5 bases at V and 6 bases at J, leaving 9 bases unmatched.

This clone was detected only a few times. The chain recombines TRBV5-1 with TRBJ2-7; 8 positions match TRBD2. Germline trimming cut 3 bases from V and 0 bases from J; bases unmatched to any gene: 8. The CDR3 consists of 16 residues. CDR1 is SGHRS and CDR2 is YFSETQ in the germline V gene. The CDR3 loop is CASSSRGGLFSYEQYF. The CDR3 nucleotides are TGCGCCAGCAGCTCCCGGGGGGGCCTTTTCTCCTACGAGCAGTACTTC.

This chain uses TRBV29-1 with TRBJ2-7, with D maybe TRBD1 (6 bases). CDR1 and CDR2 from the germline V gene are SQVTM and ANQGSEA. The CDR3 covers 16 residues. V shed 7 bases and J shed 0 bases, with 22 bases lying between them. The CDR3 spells CSAGGGTGTSSYEQYF. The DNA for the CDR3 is TGCAGCGCCGGTGGGGGAACAGGGACAAGCTCCTACGAGCAGTACTTC.

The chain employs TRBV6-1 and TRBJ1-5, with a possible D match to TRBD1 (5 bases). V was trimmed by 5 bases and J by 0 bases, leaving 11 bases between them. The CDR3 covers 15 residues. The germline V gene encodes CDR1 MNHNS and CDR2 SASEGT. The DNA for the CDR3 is TGTGCCAGCAGTAGGAACGGGGGTAGCAATCAGCCCCAGCATTTT. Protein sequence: CASSRNGGSNQPQHF.

The CDR3 loop reads CASRLAGQKNTGELFF. The DNA of the CDR3 is TGTGCCAGTAGGCTGGCTGGACAGAAGAACACCGGGGAGCTGTTTTTT. The V and J genes are TRBV19 and TRBJ2-2; a weak D match, TRBD1 (6 bases). V lost 6 bases and J lost 1, with 15 bases in between. Germline lookup yields CDR1 LNHDA and CDR2 SQIVND (reference sequence). There are 16 residues in the CDR3. The whole variable domain, filled in from reference TRBV19 and TRBJ2-2, reads DGGITQSPKYLFRKEGQNVTLSCEQNLNHDAMYWYRQDPGQGLRLIYYSQIVNDFQKGDIAEGYSVSREKKESFPLTVTSAQKNPTAFYLCASRLAGQKNTGELFFGEGSRLTVL.

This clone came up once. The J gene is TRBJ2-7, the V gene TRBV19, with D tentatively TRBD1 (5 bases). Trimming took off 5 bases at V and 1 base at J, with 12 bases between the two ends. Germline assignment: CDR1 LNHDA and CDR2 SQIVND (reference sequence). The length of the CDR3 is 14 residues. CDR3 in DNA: TGTGCCAGTAGTCCTAAGGGGTCATCCTACGAGCAGTACTTC. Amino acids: CASSPKGSSYEQYF.

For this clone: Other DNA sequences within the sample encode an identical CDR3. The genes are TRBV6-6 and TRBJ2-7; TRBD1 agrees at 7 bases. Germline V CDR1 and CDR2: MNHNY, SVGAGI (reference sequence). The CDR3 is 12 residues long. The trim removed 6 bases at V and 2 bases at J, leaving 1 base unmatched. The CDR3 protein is CASSGTAYEQYF. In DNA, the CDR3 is TGTGCCAGCAGCGGGACAGCCTACGAGCAGTACTTC.

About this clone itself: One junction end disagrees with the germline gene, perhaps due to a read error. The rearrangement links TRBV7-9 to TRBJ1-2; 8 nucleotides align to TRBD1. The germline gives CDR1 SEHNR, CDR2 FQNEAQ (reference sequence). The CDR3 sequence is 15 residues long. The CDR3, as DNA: TGTTCCAGCAGCCCCGCCGGACAGGGTGGCTATGGCTACACCTTC. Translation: CSSSPAGQGGYGYTF.

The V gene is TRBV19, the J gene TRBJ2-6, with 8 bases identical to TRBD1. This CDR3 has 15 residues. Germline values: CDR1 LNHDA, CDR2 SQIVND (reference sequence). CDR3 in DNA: TGTGCGACCGAGACAGGGGCCTCTGGGGCCAACGTCCTGACTTTC. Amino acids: CATETGASGANVLTF.

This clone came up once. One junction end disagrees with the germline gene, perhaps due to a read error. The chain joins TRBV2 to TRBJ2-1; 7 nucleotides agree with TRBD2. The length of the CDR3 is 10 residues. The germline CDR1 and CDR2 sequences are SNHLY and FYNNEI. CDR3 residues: CASSGLASLF. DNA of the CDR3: TGTGCCAGCAGTGGACTAGCTTCGCTCTTC.

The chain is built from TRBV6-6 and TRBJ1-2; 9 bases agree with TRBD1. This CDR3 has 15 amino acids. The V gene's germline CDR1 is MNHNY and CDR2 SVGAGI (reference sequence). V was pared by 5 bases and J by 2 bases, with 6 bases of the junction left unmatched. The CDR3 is CASSPPGTGNYGYTF. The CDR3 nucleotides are TGTGCCAGCAGTCCCCCCGGGACAGGGAACTATGGCTACACCTTC.

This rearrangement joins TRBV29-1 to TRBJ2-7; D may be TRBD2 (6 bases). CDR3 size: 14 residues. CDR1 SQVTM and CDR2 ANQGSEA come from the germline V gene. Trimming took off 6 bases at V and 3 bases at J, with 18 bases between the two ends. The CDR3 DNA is TGCAGCGTGGGGGGATTGAGCAGTAACTACGAGCAGTACTTC. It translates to CSVGGLSSNYEQYF.

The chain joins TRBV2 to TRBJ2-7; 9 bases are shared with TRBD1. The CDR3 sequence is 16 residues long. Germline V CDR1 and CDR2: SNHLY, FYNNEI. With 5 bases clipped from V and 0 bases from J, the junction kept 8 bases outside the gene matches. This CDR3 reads CASSISGTGYSYEQYF. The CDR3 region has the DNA TGTGCCAGCAGTATTTCCGGGACAGGGTACTCCTACGAGCAGTACTTC.

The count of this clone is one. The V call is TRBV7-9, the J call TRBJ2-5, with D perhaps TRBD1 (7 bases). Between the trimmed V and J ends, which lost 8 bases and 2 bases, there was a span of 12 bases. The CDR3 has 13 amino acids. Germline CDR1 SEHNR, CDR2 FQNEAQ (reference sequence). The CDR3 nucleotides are TGTGCCAGCCGGGGGACAGAACAAGAGACCCAGTACTTC. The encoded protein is CASRGTEQETQYF. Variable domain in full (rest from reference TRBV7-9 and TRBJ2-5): DTGVSQNPRHKITKRGQNVTFRCDPISEHNRLYWYRQTLGQGPEFLTYFQNEAQLEKSRLLSDRFSAERPKGSFSTLEIQRTEQGDSAMYLCASRGTEQETQYFGPGTRLLVL.

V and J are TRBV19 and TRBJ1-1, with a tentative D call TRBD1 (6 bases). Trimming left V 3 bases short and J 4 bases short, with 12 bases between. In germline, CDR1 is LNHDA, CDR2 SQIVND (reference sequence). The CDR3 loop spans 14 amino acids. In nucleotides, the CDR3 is TGTGCCAGTAGTATCGCAGGGGCCGGCACTGAAGCTTTCTTT. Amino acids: CASSIAGAGTEAFF. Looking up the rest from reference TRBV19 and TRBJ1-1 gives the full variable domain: DGGITQSPKYLFRKEGQNVTLSCEQNLNHDAMYWYRQDPGQGLRLIYYSQIVNDFQKGDIAEGYSVSREKKESFPLTVTSAQKNPTAFYLCASSIAGAGTEAFFGQGTRLTVV.

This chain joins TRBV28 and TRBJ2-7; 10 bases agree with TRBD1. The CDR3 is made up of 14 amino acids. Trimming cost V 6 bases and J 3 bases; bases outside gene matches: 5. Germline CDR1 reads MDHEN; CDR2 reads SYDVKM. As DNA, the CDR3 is TGTGCCAGCAGAGCCGGGACAGGGGTCTACGAGCAGTACTTC. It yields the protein CASRAGTGVYEQYF.

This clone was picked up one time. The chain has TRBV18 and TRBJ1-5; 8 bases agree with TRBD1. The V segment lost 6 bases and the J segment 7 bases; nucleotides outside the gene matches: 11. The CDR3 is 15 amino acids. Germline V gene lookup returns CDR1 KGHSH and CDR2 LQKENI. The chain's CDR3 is CASSLGGQGSQPQHF. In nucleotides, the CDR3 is TGTGCCAGCTCGCTGGGCGGACAGGGAAGCCAGCCCCAGCATTTT.

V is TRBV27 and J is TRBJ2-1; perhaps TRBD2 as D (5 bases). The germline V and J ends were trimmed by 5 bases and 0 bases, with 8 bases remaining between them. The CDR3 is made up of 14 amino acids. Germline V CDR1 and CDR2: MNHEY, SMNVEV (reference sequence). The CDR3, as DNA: TGTGCCAGCAGTACGGGGAGCTCCTACAATGAGCAGTTCTTC. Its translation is CASSTGSSYNEQFF.

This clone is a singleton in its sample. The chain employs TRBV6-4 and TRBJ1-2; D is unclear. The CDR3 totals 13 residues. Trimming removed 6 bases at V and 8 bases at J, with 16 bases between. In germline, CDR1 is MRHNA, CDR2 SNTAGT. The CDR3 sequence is CASRAAGGHGYTF. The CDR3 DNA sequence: TGTGCCAGCAGGGCAGCGGGAGGGCACGGCTACACCTTC.

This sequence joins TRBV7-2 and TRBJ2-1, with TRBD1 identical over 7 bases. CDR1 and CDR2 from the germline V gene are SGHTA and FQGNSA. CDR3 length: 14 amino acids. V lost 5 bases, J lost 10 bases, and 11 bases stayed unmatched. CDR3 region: CASSTRQGFIEQFF. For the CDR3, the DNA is TGTGCCAGCAGCACCAGACAGGGTTTCATAGAGCAGTTCTTC.

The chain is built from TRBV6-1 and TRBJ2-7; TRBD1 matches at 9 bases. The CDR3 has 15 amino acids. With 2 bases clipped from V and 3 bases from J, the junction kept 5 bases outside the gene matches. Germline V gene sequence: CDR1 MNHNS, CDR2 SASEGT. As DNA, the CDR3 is TGTGCCAGCAGTGAAACCGGGACAGGGATCTACGAGCAGTACTTC. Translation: CASSETGTGIYEQYF.

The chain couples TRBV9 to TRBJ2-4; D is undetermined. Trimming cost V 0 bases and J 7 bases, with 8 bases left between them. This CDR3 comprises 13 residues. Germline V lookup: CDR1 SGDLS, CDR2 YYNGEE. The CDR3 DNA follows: TGTGCCAGCAGCGTAGCTAACAGTAACATTCAGTACTTC. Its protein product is CASSVANSNIQYF.

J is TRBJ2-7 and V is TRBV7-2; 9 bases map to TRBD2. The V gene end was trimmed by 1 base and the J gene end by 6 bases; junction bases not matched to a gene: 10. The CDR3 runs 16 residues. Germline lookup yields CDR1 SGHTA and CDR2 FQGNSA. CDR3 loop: CASSLVSGGRAFEQYF. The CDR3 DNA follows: TGTGCCAGCAGCTTAGTTTCAGGCGGGAGGGCCTTCGAGCAGTACTTC.

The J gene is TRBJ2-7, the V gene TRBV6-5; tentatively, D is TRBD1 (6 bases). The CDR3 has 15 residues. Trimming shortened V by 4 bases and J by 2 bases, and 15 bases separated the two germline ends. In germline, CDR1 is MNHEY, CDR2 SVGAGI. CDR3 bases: TGTGCCAGCAGTTCAACCGGGACAAGTACCTACGAGCAGTACTTC. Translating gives CASSSTGTSTYEQYF.

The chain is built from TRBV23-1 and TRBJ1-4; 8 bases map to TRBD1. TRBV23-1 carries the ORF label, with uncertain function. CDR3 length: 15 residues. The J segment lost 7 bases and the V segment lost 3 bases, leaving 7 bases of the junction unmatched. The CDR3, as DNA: TGCGCCAGCAGTCACCGGGACAGGAGTAGTGAAAAACTGTTTTTT. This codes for CASSHRDRSSEKLFF.

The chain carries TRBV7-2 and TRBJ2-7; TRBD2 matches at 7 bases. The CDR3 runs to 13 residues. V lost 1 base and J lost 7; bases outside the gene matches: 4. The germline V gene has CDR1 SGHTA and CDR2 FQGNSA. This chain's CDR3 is CASSLEAGIEQYF. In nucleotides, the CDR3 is TGTGCCAGCAGCTTAGAAGCGGGAATAGAGCAGTACTTC.

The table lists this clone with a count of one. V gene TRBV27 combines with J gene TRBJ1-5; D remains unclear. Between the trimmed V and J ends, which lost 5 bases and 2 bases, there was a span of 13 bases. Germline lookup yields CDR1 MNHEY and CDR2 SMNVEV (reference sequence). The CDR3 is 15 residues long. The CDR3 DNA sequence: TGTGCCAGCAGTACCGCGGTTTACGGCAATCAGCCCCAGCATTTT. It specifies CASSTAVYGNQPQHF.